This T cell receptor beta chain was recorded in a study of blood T cell repertoires in COVID-19. Study information: Nucleic acid was either cDNA or gDNA, and it came from T cells, B-cell-depleted T cells, or PBMCs.

The CDR3 is made up of 17 amino acids. Germline CDR1 SGHRS, CDR2 YFSETQ. V lost 0 bases to trimming and J lost 4 bases; unmatched junction nucleotides: 3. The table came from immunoSEQ multiplex PCR; TCRdb's copy has only in-frame clones and leaves some out. Among 150,000 to 200,000 clones listed, 85% to 90% were seen once. Sequenced material: peripheral blood. The TCR originated in a woman between 65 and 79 years old with COVID-19, enrolled during active disease. The rearrangement links TRBV5-1 to TRBJ2-2, with 13 bases fitting TRBD2. This CDR3 reads CASSLGLAGGSTGELFF. In DNA form, the CDR3 reads TGCGCCAGCAGCTTGGGACTAGCGGGAGGTAGCACCGGGGAGCTGTTTTTT.